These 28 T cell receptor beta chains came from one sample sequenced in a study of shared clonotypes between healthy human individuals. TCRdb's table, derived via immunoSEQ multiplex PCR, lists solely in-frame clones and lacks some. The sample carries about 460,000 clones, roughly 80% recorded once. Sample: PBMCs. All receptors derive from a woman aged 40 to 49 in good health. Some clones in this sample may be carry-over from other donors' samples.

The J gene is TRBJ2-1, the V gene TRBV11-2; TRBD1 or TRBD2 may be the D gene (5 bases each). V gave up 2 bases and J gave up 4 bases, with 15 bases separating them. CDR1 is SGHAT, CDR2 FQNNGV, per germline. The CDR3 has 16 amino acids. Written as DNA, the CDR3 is TGTGCCAGCAGCTTATTTTGGGGGAGATCGTACAATGAGCAGTTCTTC. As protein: CASSLFWGRSYNEQFF.

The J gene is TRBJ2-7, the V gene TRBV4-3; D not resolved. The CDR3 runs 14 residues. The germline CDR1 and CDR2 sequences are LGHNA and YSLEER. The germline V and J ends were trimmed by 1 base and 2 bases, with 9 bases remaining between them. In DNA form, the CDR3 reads TGCGCCAGCAGCCAAGGGATAGATACCTACGAGCAGTACTTC. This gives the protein CASSQGIDTYEQYF.

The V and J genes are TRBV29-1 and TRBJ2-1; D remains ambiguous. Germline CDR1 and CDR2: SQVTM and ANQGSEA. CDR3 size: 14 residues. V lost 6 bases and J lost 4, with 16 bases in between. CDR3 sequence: CSVTPGFAYNEQFF. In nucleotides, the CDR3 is TGCAGCGTGACTCCCGGTTTTGCGTACAATGAGCAGTTCTTC.

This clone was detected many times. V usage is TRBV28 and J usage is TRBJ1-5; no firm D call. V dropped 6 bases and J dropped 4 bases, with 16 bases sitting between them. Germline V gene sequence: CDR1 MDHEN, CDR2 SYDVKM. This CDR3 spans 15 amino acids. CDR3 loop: CASSTPRRLNQPQHF. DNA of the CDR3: TGTGCCAGCAGCACCCCACGCAGGTTGAATCAGCCCCAGCATTTT.

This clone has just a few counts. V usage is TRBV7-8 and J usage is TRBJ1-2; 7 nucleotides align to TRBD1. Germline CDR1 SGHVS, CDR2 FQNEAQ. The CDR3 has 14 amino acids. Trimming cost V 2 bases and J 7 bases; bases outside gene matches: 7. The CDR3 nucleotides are TGTGCCAGCAGCTTACCGGGACAGAGGGGTGGCTACACCTTC. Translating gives CASSLPGQRGGYTF.

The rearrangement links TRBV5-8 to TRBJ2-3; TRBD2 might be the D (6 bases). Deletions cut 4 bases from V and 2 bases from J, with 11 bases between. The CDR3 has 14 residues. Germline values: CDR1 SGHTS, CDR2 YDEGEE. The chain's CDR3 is CASSQGDFTDTQYF. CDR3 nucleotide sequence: TGTGCCAGCAGCCAAGGGGACTTCACAGATACGCAGTATTTT.

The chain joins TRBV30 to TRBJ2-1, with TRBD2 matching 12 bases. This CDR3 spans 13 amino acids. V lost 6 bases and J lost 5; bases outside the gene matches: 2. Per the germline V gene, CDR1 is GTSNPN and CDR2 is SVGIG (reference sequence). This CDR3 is CACLAGGNNEQFF. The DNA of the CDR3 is TGTGCCTGCCTAGCGGGAGGGAACAATGAGCAGTTCTTC.

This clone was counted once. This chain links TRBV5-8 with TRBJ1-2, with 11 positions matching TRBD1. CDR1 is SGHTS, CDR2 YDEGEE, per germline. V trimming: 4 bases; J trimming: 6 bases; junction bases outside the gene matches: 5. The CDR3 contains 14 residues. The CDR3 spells CASSRPGQGDGYTF. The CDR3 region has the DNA TGTGCCAGCAGCCGACCGGGACAGGGGGATGGCTACACCTTC.

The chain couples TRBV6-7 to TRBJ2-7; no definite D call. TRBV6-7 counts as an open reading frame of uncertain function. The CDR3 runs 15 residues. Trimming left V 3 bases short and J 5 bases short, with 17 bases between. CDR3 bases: TGTGCCAGCAGTTATCCCGGGCGAGCATTCCACGAGCAGTACTTC. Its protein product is CASSYPGRAFHEQYF.

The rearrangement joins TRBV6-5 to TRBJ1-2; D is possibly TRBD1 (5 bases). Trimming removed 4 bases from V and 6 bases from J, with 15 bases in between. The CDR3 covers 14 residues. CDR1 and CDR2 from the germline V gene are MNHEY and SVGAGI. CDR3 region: CASSFRDGRDGYTF. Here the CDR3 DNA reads TGTGCCAGCAGTTTCCGGGACGGTCGTGATGGCTACACCTTC.

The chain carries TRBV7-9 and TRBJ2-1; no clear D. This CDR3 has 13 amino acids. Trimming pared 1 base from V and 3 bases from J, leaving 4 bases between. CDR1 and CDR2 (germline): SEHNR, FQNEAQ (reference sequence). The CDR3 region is CASSLGDYNEQFF. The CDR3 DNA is TGTGCCAGCAGCTTAGGGGACTACAATGAGCAGTTCTTC.

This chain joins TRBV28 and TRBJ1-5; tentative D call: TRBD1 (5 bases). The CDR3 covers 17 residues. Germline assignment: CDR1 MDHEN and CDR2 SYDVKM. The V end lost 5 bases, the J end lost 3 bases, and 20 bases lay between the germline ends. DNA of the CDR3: TGTGCCAGCAGTAATCCCGGGACGCTAGGAGACAATCAGCCCCAGCATTTT. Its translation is CASSNPGTLGDNQPQHF.

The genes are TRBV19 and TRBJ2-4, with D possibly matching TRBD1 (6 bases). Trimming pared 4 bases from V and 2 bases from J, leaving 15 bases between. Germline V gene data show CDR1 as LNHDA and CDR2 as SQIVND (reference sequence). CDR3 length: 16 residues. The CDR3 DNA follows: TGTGCCAGTAGTAAAAACAGGGAGTTCACCAAAAACATTCAGTACTTC. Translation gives CASSKNREFTKNIQYF.

The CDR3 protein is CASSFRVAGAYNEQFF. The DNA of the CDR3 is TGCGCCAGCAGCTTTAGGGTAGCGGGAGCCTACAATGAGCAGTTCTTC. V usage is TRBV5-1 and J usage is TRBJ2-1; 9 nucleotides match TRBD2. The germline V gene has CDR1 SGHRS and CDR2 YFSETQ. The CDR3 is 16 amino acids. The V segment lost 2 bases and the J segment 2 bases; nucleotides outside the gene matches: 5.

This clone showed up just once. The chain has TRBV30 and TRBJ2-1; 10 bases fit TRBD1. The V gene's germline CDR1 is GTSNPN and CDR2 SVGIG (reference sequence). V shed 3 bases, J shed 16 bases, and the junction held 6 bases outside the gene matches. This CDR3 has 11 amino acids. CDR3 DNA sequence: TGTGCCTGGAGCCGACAGGGGGCTAATTTCTTC. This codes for CAWSRQGANFF.

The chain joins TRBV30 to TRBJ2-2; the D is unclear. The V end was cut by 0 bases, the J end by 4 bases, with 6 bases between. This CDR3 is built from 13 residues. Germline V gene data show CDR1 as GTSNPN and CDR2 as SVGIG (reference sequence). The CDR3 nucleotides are TGTGCCTGGAGTGTACTCACCACCGGGGAGCTGTTTTTT. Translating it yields CAWSVLTTGELFF.

In DNA, the CDR3 is TGTGCCAGCAGCTTAGGAGTGAGTAGCGGGAGCGAAGAGACCCAGTACTTC. Its protein product is CASSLGVSSGSEETQYF. The rearrangement joins TRBV11-3 to TRBJ2-5; TRBD2 matches 9 bases. Germline V gives CDR1 SGHNT, CDR2 YENEEA. The CDR3 has 17 amino acids. The V and J ends lost 1 base and 3 bases, in that order; junction bases with no gene match: 9.

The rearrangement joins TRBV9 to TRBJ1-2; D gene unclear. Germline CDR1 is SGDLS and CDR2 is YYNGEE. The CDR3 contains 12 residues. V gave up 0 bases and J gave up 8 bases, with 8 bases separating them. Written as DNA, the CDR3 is TGTGCCAGCAGCGTAGTCGGTTCGGGCTACACCTTC. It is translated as CASSVVGSGYTF.

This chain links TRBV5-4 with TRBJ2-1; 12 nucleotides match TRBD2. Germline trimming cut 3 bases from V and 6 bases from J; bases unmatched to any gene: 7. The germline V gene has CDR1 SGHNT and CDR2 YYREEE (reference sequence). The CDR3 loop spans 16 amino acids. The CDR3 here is CASSSSSGRGGNEQFF. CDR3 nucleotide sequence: TGTGCCAGCAGCTCCTCTAGCGGGAGGGGAGGCAATGAGCAGTTCTTC.

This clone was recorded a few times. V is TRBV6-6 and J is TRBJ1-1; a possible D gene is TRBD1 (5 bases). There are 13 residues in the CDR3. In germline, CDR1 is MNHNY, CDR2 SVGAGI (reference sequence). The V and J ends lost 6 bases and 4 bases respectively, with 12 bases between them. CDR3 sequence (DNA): TGTGCCAGCAGCGGGGGGGGAATCACTGAAGCTTTCTTT. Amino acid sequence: CASSGGGITEAFF.

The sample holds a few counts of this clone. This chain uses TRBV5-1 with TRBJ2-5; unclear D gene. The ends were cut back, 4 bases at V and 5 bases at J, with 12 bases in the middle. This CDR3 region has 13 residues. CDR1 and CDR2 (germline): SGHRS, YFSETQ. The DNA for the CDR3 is TGCGCCAGCAGCCCGCCCAACCGGGAGACCCAGTACTTC. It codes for CASSPPNRETQYF.

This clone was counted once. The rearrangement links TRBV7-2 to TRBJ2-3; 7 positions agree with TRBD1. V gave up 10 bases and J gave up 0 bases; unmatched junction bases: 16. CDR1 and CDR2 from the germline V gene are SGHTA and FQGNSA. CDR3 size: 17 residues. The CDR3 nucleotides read TGTGCCACCCCAAGTCTTCTGGGACAGCTGAGCACAGATACGCAGTATTTT. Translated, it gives CATPSLLGQLSTDTQYF.

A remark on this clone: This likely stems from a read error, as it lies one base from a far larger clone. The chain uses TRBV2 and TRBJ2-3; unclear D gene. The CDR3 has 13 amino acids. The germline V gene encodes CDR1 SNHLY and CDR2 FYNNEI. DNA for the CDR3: TGTGCCAGCAGCGGACCGTTTCTGGATACGCAGTGTTTT. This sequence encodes CASSGPFLDTQCF.

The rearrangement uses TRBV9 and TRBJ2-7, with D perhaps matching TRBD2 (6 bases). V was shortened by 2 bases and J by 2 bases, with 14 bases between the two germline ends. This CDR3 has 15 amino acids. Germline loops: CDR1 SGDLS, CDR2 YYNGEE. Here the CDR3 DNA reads TGTGCCAGCAGCGTGGGATTAGCGGAGGCCTACGAGCAGTACTTC. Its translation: CASSVGLAEAYEQYF.

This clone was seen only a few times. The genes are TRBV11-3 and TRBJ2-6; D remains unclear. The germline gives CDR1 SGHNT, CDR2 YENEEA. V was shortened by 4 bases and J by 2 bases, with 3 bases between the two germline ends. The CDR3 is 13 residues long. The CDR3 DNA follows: TGTGCCAGCAGCTCCCCTGGGGCCAACGTCCTGACTTTC. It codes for CASSSPGANVLTF.

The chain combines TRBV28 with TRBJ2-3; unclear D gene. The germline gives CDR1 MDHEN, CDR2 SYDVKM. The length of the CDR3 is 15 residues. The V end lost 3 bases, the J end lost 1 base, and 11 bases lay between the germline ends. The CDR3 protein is CASSLNPPGTDTQYF. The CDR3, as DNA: TGTGCCAGCAGTTTGAACCCCCCGGGCACAGATACGCAGTATTTT.

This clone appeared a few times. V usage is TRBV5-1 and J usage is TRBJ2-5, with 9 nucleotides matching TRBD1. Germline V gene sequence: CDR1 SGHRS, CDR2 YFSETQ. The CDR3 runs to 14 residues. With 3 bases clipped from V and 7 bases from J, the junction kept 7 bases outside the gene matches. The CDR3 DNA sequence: TGCGCCAGCAGCTCACAGGGGGCTCAGGGGACCCAGTACTTC. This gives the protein CASSSQGAQGTQYF.

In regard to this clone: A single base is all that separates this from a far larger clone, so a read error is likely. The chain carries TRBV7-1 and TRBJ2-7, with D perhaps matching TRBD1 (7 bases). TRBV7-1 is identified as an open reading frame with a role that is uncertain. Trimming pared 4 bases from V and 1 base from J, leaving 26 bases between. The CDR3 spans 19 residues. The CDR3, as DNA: TGTGCCAGCAGCTTAGCGGTGAGAGCAGGGGGACTGGGGTCCTACGAGCAGTACTTC. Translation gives CASSLAVRAGGLGSYEQYF.